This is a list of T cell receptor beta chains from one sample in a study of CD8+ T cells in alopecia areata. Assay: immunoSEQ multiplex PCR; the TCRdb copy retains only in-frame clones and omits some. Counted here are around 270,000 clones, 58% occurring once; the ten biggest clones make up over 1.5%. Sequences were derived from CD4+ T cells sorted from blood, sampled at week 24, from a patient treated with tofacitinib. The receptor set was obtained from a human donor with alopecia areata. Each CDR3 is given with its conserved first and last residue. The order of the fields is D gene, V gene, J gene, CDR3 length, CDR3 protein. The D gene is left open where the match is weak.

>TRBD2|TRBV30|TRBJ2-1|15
CAWNWGSGGVGEQFF
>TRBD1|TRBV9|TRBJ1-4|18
CASSSIPPHRGWDEKLFF
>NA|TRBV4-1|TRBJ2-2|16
CASSQDTQKNTGELFF
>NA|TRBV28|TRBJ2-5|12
CASSSGKETQYF
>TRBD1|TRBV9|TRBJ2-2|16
CASSIAGTGRTGELFF
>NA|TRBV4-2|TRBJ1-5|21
CASSQWGSEFGRTDRNQPQHF
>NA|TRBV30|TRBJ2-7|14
CAWSDQLGSYEQYF
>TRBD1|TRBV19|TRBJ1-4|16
CASSRGQGTTNEKLFF
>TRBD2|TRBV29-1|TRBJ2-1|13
CSPSGGAVNEQFF
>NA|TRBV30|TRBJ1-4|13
CAWRFGTNEKLFF
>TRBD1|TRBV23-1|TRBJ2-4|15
CASSQTGRVKNIQYF
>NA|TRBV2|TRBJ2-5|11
CASSPRETQYF
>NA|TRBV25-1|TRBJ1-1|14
CASSEYGSGTSAFF
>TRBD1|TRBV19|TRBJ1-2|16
CASRAGPGQGGYGYTF
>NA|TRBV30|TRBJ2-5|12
CAWSVHQETQYF